These T cell receptor beta chains were read from a single sample in a study of T cells after posttransplantation cyclophosphamide. The method was immunoSEQ multiplex PCR; TCRdb's version includes in-frame clones alone and lacks a portion of them. The sample contains about 44,000 clones, none of them singletons. The specimen sequenced was PBMCs. Source of these receptors: a man aged 40-49 years in good health, CMV-negative, and a related stem cell transplant donor. The CDR3 runs from the conserved cysteine through the conserved F or W. Fields, in order: J gene, clone size, V gene, CDR3 protein. Size is stated for part of the rows, as once, few or many counts, or as a class when the clone is expanded.

>TRBJ2-3|many|TRBV5-1
CASSLNSGRSDTQYF
>TRBJ1-2|-|TRBV30
CALPYGTNYGYTF
>TRBJ2-2|few|TRBV12-5
CASVMTGELFF
>TRBJ1-3|few|TRBV9
CASSLGTGGNTIYF
>TRBJ1-2|many|TRBV6-4
CASSETHGGLYGYTF
>TRBJ2-7|many|TRBV6-1
CASSETLGSYEQYF
>TRBJ2-5|many|TRBV11-2
CASSPRASGRLNQETQYF
>TRBJ2-1|many|TRBV7-6
CASSLSHNEQFF
>TRBJ2-3|many|TRBV7-2
CASSTPGADTQYF
>TRBJ1-3|many|TRBV30
CAVGQGATLSSGNTIYF
>TRBJ2-3|many|TRBV4-1
CASSQEIAGTRDTQYF
>TRBJ2-2|many|TRBV4-3
CASSRRANTGELFF
>TRBJ2-2|few|TRBV29-1
CSVVRPGAGELFF
>TRBJ1-2|-|TRBV18
CASSEGQSNYGYTF
>TRBJ2-3|many|TRBV7-3
CASSSTSGKGADTQYF
>TRBJ1-3|few|TRBV30
CAWSQGRGVGNTIYF
>TRBJ1-1|few|TRBV20-1
CSAQGTTEAFF
>TRBJ2-3|many|TRBV2
CASSDSGRHNTDTQYF
>TRBJ2-1|few|TRBV30
CAWSLDLAGVIYEQFF
>TRBJ1-5|many|TRBV7-9
CASSSGGSRNQPQHF
>TRBJ1-5|many|TRBV25-1
CASSERSGHQPQHF
>TRBJ2-5|many|TRBV5-8
CASSHRPGTRGETQYF
>TRBJ2-1|-|TRBV7-8
CASSGPSGGAGEQFF
>TRBJ1-2|many|TRBV10-1
CASSESMGRTYGYTF
>TRBJ2-1|-|TRBV6-1
CASSSLAGGWNEQFF
>TRBJ2-1|many|TRBV5-6
CASSLLTGGNEQFF
>TRBJ2-2|-|TRBV25-1
CASTGTGGEGELFF
>TRBJ2-1|many|TRBV5-1
CASSLRTGSYNEQFF
>TRBJ2-1|-|TRBV27
CASSPPRAGGPYEQFF
>TRBJ2-5|many|TRBV7-9
CASSLTVQGAKTQYF
>TRBJ2-7|many|TRBV7-9
CASSLEGGQAEQYF